The next 3 T cell receptor beta chains were all read from a single sample in a study of siplizumab effects on memory and regulatory T cells. Some clones are missing from TCRdb's copy, which holds only in-frame ones; the method was immunoSEQ multiplex PCR. The sample lists some 97,000 clones, 75% to 95% occurring once. Material for sequencing was CD4+ T cells sorted from blood. The receptors originated from a human donor in good health. Some clones in this sample may be carry-over from other donors' samples.

The chain carries TRBV21-1 and TRBJ2-5; TRBD2 reflects the table's D call only, with no check against the DNA. TRBV21-1 is classified as a pseudogene. The CDR3 totals 15 residues. CDR3 sequence reads: CASSKKEGPVVAQYF. The CDR3 DNA is TGTGCCAGCAGCAAAAAGGAGGGCCCGGTAGTGGCCCAGTACTTC.

The gene calls are TRBV2 and TRBJ1-3; no clear D gene. The V end lost 6 bases, the J end lost 0 bases, and 12 bases lay between the germline ends. The CDR3 runs 15 residues. Germline values: CDR1 SNHLY, CDR2 FYNNEI. CDR3 protein: CASSQDWDSGNTIYF. In DNA, the CDR3 is TGTGCCAGCAGCCAAGACTGGGACTCTGGAAACACCATATATTTT.

The rearrangement links TRBV5-5 to TRBJ2-7; 13 bases fit TRBD2. Trimming took 0 bases from V and 4 from J; bases not matched to a gene: 7. The CDR3 sequence is 17 residues long. Germline V gene data show CDR1 as SGHKS and CDR2 as YYEKEE (reference sequence). The CDR3 sequence: CASSLERTSGSPYEQYF. CDR3 bases: TGTGCCAGCAGCTTGGAGCGGACTAGCGGGAGTCCTTACGAGCAGTACTTC.